The rows below give T cell receptor beta chains drawn from one sample of a study of vaccination and CD4 T cells after COVID-19. Via MiXCR, TCRdb re-called the PCR reads, giving one row per CDR3 protein. This table has approximately 11,000 distinct CDR3 sequences, approximately 65% appearing once. These receptors lack a known antigen. The source material was CD4+ T cells from blood, cultured in vitro, sampled before SARS-CoV-2 vaccination. The origin of the receptors is a human donor who had recovered from COVID-19. Each CDR3 is given without its conserved first and last residue.

J | V | CDR3
TRBJ2-5 | TRBV29-1 | SVESSFETQY
TRBJ2-3 | TRBV4-1 | ASKANRVSTDTQY
TRBJ1-2 | TRBV20-1 | SARDRASVGYT
TRBJ2-7 | TRBV19 | ASSMGQGAFEQY
TRBJ2-3 | TRBV6-4 | ASRVYAGSDTQY
TRBJ2-3 | TRBV20-1 | SRQGGTDTQY
TRBJ2-3 | TRBV6-1 | ASTLLLTDTQY
TRBJ1-1 | TRBV6-1 | ASSEWGTVQGNTEAF
TRBJ1-4 | TRBV5-1 | ASSLAGGRGLF
TRBJ2-6 | TRBV27 | ASSPRGGGTGANVLT
TRBJ2-2 | TRBV12-3/TRBV12-4 | AISRGAGYTGELF
TRBJ1-5 | TRBV27 | ASRSVDRSNQPQH
TRBJ1-1 | TRBV27 | ASRPGQLINTEAF
TRBJ1-5 | TRBV20-1 | SAREGPRLGNQPQH
TRBJ2-1 | TRBV7-9 | ASSLVDPRWPF
TRBJ2-2 | TRBV7-2 | ASSLFGRESTGELF
TRBJ2-3 | TRBV6-2/TRBV6-3 | ASSYGSGSTDTQY
TRBJ2-5 | TRBV10-3 | AISESTSETQY
TRBJ1-5 | TRBV6-1 | ASRPSENQPQH
TRBJ2-3 | TRBV7-9 | ASSFASGERADTQY
TRBJ1-2 | TRBV20-1 | SALMADSYGYT
TRBJ2-1 | TRBV7-9 | ASSLAWGVGDEQF
TRBJ2-1 | TRBV6-1 | ASILGARGRNEQF
TRBJ2-7 | TRBV14 | ASSRQTSSRPYEQY
TRBJ2-7 | TRBV28 | ASSPSGQNYEQY
TRBJ2-2 | TRBV20-1 | SASKGAGADTGELF
TRBJ2-5 | TRBV7-9 | ASSFRTGRETQY